The clone carrying this TCR beta chain was found many times. Its matching antigen is unknown. The data belong to a study of T-cell reconstitution after alpha-beta-depleted transplantation in children. Germline lookup yields CDR1 ENHRY and CDR2 SYGVKD. V was pared by 4 bases and J by 2 bases, with 8 bases of the junction left unmatched. This CDR3 is 15 amino acids long. Study-level results: The main origin of T-cell counts and diversity one year after transplant was newly produced T cells. Elevated TCRbeta diversity at day 60 was traced, in some patients, to surviving recipient T cells and thymic progenitors. The study reportedly traced alpha-beta T cells about two months after transplant to several hundred expanded graft clones.

TCRbeta library construction was performed incorporating unique molecular identifiers. TCRdb re-analysed the PCR reads in MiXCR, keeping a single row per CDR3 protein. The table shows 300,000 to 350,000 distinct CDR3 sequences, with approximately 20% occurring only once. This TCR derives from a male patient aged 10-17 years who had a stem cell transplant for acute lymphoblastic leukemia, so the T cells may come from the graft donor. The sample was PBMCs, mostly from graft donor cells, taken 180 days after TCRalphabeta/CD19-depleted stem cell transplant. The V and J genes are TRBV10-3 and TRBJ2-7; 7 bases fit TRBD2. The CDR3 is CAISVGGSPTYEQYF. The DNA of the CDR3 is TGTGCCATCAGTGTTGGCGGGAGCCCTACCTACGAGCAGTACTTC.